This T cell receptor beta chain was found in a study of cytomegalovirus exposure and HLA in healthy donors. Per the germline V gene, CDR1 is SGHTA and CDR2 is FQGTGA. Deletions cut 0 bases from V and 6 bases from J, with 14 bases between. The CDR3 has 15 amino acids. The PCR was carried out with 60 Vbeta primers and 13 Jbeta primers. Sequencing used immunoSEQ multiplex PCR; TCRdb keeps in-frame clones, though not all of them. Here the sample table reports more than 45,000 clones. The sequenced sample was PBMCs. This TCR derives from a male donor in good health and CMV-seronegative. V usage is TRBV7-3 and J usage is TRBJ1-2; D perhaps matches TRBD1 (6 bases). CDR3: CASSLTTGRCNGYTF. In nucleotides, the CDR3 is TGTGCCAGCAGCTTAACGACAGGTAGGTGTAATGGCTACACCTTC.